This TCR beta chain was sequenced for a study of Ad26.COV2.S vaccination and SARS-CoV-2 variants. Treatment denoted: 15 to 20 received Ad26.COV2.S at low or high dose, single or two shots; several received placebo; per-sample allocation not given. Specimen acquisition occurred on day 63 following the initial vaccine or placebo injection. Notes on this clone: The target antigen is unknown.

The ends were cut back, 4 bases at V and 8 bases at J, with 26 bases in the middle. CDR1 and CDR2 from the germline V gene are SEHNR and FQNEAQ (reference sequence). This CDR3 is built from 17 residues. Study outcomes and limitations: The study found higher spike-specific TCR breadth in vaccine than placebo recipients.

This table comes from immunoSEQ multiplex PCR, and its TCRdb copy is limited to in-frame clones, with some not included. The sample holds about 400,000 clones, about 85% seen once. The V call is TRBV7-9, the J call TRBJ1-2, with TRBD1 as a possible D gene (6 bases). The input for sequencing was peripheral blood, taken in a trial of Ad26.COV2.S vaccine versus placebo. The TCR originated in a person between 18 and 60 years old who received the Ad26.COV2.S COVID-19 vaccine or a placebo. The CDR3 DNA reads TGTGCCAGCAGCTCAGCCCGGTACTCAGGGGCATATAACGGCTACACCTTC. Protein: CASSSARYSGAYNGYTF.